The next 26 T cell receptor beta chains were all read from a single sample in a study of shared clonotypes between healthy human individuals. Produced via immunoSEQ multiplex PCR; TCRdb's table is partial and in-frame only. The top ten clones hold 0.37% of a sample with roughly 2,300,000 clones, around 93% of them seen once. Input material: naive CD4+ T cells from PBMCs. Subset of the sample: CD45RA+ positively selected. Source of these receptors: a man aged 18 to 29 in good health. Some clones in this sample may be carry-over from other donors' samples.

The V gene is TRBV19, the J gene TRBJ1-5; 7 bases align to TRBD1. The CDR3 contains 14 residues. V lost 7 bases and J lost 4; bases outside the gene matches: 7. The V gene's germline CDR1 is LNHDA and CDR2 SQIVND (reference sequence). CDR3 sequence reads: CASTPGTENQPQHF. The CDR3 region has the DNA TGTGCCAGTACCCCCGGGACAGAAAATCAGCCCCAGCATTTT.

To note about this clone: The sample has other DNA sequences that encode this CDR3 too. J is TRBJ2-3 and V is TRBV18; tentative D call: TRBD2 (5 bases). The CDR3 has 15 amino acids. CDR1 and CDR2 (germline): KGHSH, LQKENI. The germline V and J ends were trimmed by 3 bases and 0 bases, with 10 bases remaining between them. The CDR3 sequence: CASSPAGLSTDTQYF. CDR3 nucleotides: TGTGCCAGCTCACCTGCTGGACTTAGCACAGATACGCAGTATTTT.

The chain couples TRBV9 to TRBJ2-7, with TRBD2 matching over 9 bases. With 0 bases clipped from V and 5 bases from J, the junction kept 3 bases outside the gene matches. Germline V lookup: CDR1 SGDLS, CDR2 YYNGEE. The length of the CDR3 is 14 residues. CDR3 DNA: TGTGCCAGCAGCGTAGAGGGACTAGCCGACGAGCAGTACTTC. Translating it yields CASSVEGLADEQYF.

This clone was found once. The genes are TRBV5-4 and TRBJ2-7; TRBD1 aligns across 9 bases. The germline V gene has CDR1 SGHNT and CDR2 YYREEE (reference sequence). Trimming took 5 bases from V and 5 from J; bases not matched to a gene: 8. The CDR3 has 14 residues. The CDR3 sequence: CASSQQGARDEQYF. The CDR3 DNA reads as TGTGCCAGCAGTCAACAGGGGGCTAGGGACGAGCAGTACTTC.

V is TRBV27 and J is TRBJ2-5; the D is unclear. The V gene lost 6 bases and the J gene lost 7 bases, with 9 bases spanning the gap. From germline, CDR1 is MNHEY and CDR2 SMNVEV (reference sequence). CDR3 length: 11 amino acids. The CDR3 DNA sequence: TGTGCCAGCAGCCCCGGTGGGACCCAGTACTTC. Its translation: CASSPGGTQYF.

Only one count was recorded for this clone. This chain links TRBV5-1 with TRBJ1-4; possible D gene TRBD1, 5 bases. This CDR3 comprises 13 residues. V lost 3 bases to trimming and J lost 6 bases, with 9 bases between them. The germline V gene encodes CDR1 SGHRS and CDR2 YFSETQ. CDR3 DNA: TGCGCCAGCAGCTCGCAAGGGGATGAAAAACTGTTTTTT. It encodes CASSSQGDEKLFF.

Comment on this clone: In the same sample, other DNA sequences code for this CDR3. The chain links TRBV5-1 to TRBJ1-1, with D hard to call. Germline CDR1 reads SGHRS; CDR2 reads YFSETQ. The CDR3 sequence is 13 residues long. V was pared by 0 bases and J by 3 bases, with 6 bases between. DNA for the CDR3: TGCGCCAGCAGCTTGGTTTTAGACACTGAAGCTTTCTTT. Translation gives CASSLVLDTEAFF.

The rearrangement links TRBV5-1 to TRBJ2-2, with 8 bases matching TRBD1. Germline lookup yields CDR1 SGHRS and CDR2 YFSETQ. Trimming removed 4 bases from V and 4 bases from J; junction bases left unmatched: 6. This CDR3 is 15 amino acids long. CDR3 DNA sequence: TGCGCCAGCAGCCCACAGGGGGAAATCACCGGGGAGCTGTTTTTT. This codes for CASSPQGEITGELFF.

Here the CDR3 reads CASSLKVGYGYTF. DNA of the CDR3: TGTGCCAGCAGCCTAAAGGTCGGGTATGGCTACACCTTC. This chain uses TRBV7-8 with TRBJ1-2, with D unclear. V dropped 5 bases and J dropped 5 bases, with 12 bases sitting between them. Germline lookup yields CDR1 SGHVS and CDR2 FQNEAQ. The CDR3 loop spans 13 amino acids.

The V gene is TRBV30, the J gene TRBJ1-4; 7 positions agree with TRBD1. With V trimmed by 4 bases and J by 4 bases, 6 bases remained unmatched. Germline CDR1 reads GTSNPN; CDR2 reads SVGIG (reference sequence). This CDR3 is built from 14 residues. CDR3: CAWMRGRDNEKLFF. In nucleotides, the CDR3 is TGTGCCTGGATGAGGGGGCGAGATAATGAAAAACTGTTTTTT.

This clone was counted a single time. The chain recombines TRBV5-4 with TRBJ2-7; D is uncertain. This CDR3 region has 14 residues. Germline V gene data show CDR1 as SGHNT and CDR2 as YYREEE (reference sequence). The V end lost 1 base, the J end lost 2 bases, and 10 bases lay between the germline ends. This CDR3 is CASSLNGRPYEQYF. CDR3 nucleotides: TGTGCCAGCAGCTTGAACGGCAGACCCTACGAGCAGTACTTC. Looking up the rest from reference TRBV5-4 and TRBJ2-7 gives the full variable domain: ETGVTQSPTHLIKTRGQQVTLRCSSQSGHNTVSWYQQALGQGPQFIFQYYREEENGRGNFPPRFSGLQFPNYSSELNVNALELDDSALYLCASSLNGRPYEQYFGPGTRLTVT.

The V call is TRBV6-5, the J call TRBJ2-1; 8 bases map to TRBD2. The CDR3 is 16 residues long. The junction had 9 bases not matched to a gene; V was cut back by 4 bases and J by 4 bases. Per the germline V gene, CDR1 is MNHEY and CDR2 is SVGAGI. The CDR3 spells CASSSRRAGEYNEQFF. The CDR3 nucleotides are TGTGCCAGCAGTTCACGACGAGCGGGAGAGTACAATGAGCAGTTCTTC.

The rearrangement links TRBV10-3 to TRBJ2-7, with 8 nucleotides matching TRBD1. The CDR3 covers 15 residues. V dropped 6 bases and J dropped 0; count of bases not matched to a gene: 7. Looked up from germline, CDR1 is ENHRY and CDR2 is SYGVKD. The CDR3 bases are TGTGCCATCAGCCAGGGGACAGGTGTCTCCTACGAGCAGTACTTC. Translated: CAISQGTGVSYEQYF.

As DNA, the CDR3 is TGTGCCAGCAGTTACTCACGCTATCCTTCCTACGAGCAGTACTTC. Its protein product is CASSYSRYPSYEQYF. The V call is TRBV6-5, the J call TRBJ2-7, with unresolved D. From germline, CDR1 is MNHEY and CDR2 SVGAGI. V was shortened by 0 bases and J by 1 base, with 10 bases between the two germline ends. The CDR3 length is 15 residues.

The gene calls are TRBV19 and TRBJ1-5; D remains unclear. V dropped 11 bases and J dropped 4 bases, with 12 bases sitting between them. Germline CDR1 LNHDA, CDR2 SQIVND (reference sequence). The CDR3 loop spans 12 amino acids. CDR3 in amino acids: CAGSDGNQPQHF. CDR3 sequence (DNA): TGTGCCGGCTCCGACGGGAATCAGCCCCAGCATTTT.

The chain joins TRBV11-2 to TRBJ2-7, with D possibly matching TRBD1 (6 bases). The CDR3 spans 14 residues. Germline assignment: CDR1 SGHAT and CDR2 FQNNGV. Trimming shortened V by 4 bases and J by 5 bases, and 15 bases separated the two germline ends. The CDR3 loop reads CASSSFARDNEQYF. The CDR3 nucleotides read TGTGCCAGCAGCTCCTTCGCTAGGGACAACGAGCAGTACTTC.

This clone has only one observation. The chain uses TRBV6-1 and TRBJ2-1; D is undetermined. Germline values: CDR1 MNHNS, CDR2 SASEGT. The CDR3 length is 14 residues. Trimming took 2 bases from V and 4 from J, leaving 9 bases between them. In nucleotides, the CDR3 is TGTGCCAGCAGTGAATTTTCCGTTTACAATGAGCAGTTCTTC. Its translation: CASSEFSVYNEQFF.

The chain combines TRBV28 with TRBJ2-7, with no clear D. V was shortened by 2 bases and J by 2 bases, with 16 bases between the two germline ends. Germline lookup yields CDR1 MDHEN and CDR2 SYDVKM. This CDR3 is built from 16 residues. The CDR3 reads CASSLGSSGPTYEQYF. DNA of the CDR3: TGTGCCAGCAGTTTAGGTAGTTCAGGTCCGACCTACGAGCAGTACTTC.

The J gene is TRBJ2-7, the V gene TRBV28, with 11 bases that match TRBD1. The CDR3 sequence is 15 residues long. The J segment lost 5 bases and the V segment lost 5 bases, leaving 8 bases of the junction unmatched. Per the germline V gene, CDR1 is MDHEN and CDR2 is SYDVKM. CDR3 loop: CASSPWDRGFNEQYF. The CDR3 nucleotides read TGTGCCAGCAGTCCCTGGGACAGGGGGTTCAACGAGCAGTACTTC.

J is TRBJ1-1 and V is TRBV5-1, with a tentative D call TRBD1 (5 bases). Germline CDR1 SGHRS, CDR2 YFSETQ. The CDR3 sequence is 16 residues long. Trimming stripped 0 bases from V and 1 base from J, with 13 bases between. The CDR3 nucleotides read TGCGCCAGCAGCTTGGTTGGGGGATTGACGAACACTGAAGCTTTCTTT. Translated: CASSLVGGLTNTEAFF.

This clone has just a few counts. The chain links TRBV19 to TRBJ1-4; weak D call: TRBD1 (5 bases). Per germline, CDR1 LNHDA and CDR2 SQIVND (reference sequence). With 5 bases removed from V and 11 bases from J, the gap between germline ends came to 21 bases. This CDR3 comprises 15 residues. CDR3 in amino acids: CASSPGDEGLLKLFF. The DNA for the CDR3 is TGTGCCAGTAGTCCCGGTGATGAGGGGCTGTTGAAACTGTTTTTT.

This clone was recorded a few times. The V gene is TRBV11-1, the J gene TRBJ2-7, with D possibly matching TRBD1 (6 bases). The length of the CDR3 is 12 residues. Looked up from germline, CDR1 is SGHAT and CDR2 is FQDESV (reference sequence). Trimming removed 7 bases from V and 5 bases from J, with 12 bases in between. CDR3 amino acids: CASTRDNHEQYF. CDR3 bases: TGTGCCAGCACCCGGGACAACCACGAGCAGTACTTC.

Concerning this clone itself: Germline and junction disagree at one end, which may indicate a read error. V gene TRBV5-1 combines with J gene TRBJ1-3; maybe TRBD1 (5 bases). The CDR3 extends over 16 amino acids. Germline CDR1 is SGHRS and CDR2 is YFSETQ. The CDR3 DNA is TGCGTCAGCAGCTTGGTTGGGGCCATCTCTGGAAACACCATATATTTT. Translating gives CVSSLVGAISGNTIYF.

The chain has TRBV28 and TRBJ1-1; D gene unclear. V was trimmed by 8 bases and J by 0 bases, leaving 7 bases between them. The germline gives CDR1 MDHEN, CDR2 SYDVKM. The CDR3 contains 12 residues. The CDR3 DNA follows: TGTGCCAGCGCAGAGGTGAACACTGAAGCTTTCTTT. It is translated as CASAEVNTEAFF.

The V call is TRBV6-5, the J call TRBJ2-1, with TRBD2 identical over 9 bases. The germline CDR1 and CDR2 sequences are MNHEY and SVGAGI. CDR3 length: 14 residues. V was clipped by 2 bases and J by 8 bases; unmatched bases: 4. The CDR3: CASSYRREGHEQFF. The CDR3 region has the DNA TGTGCCAGCAGTTACCGGCGGGAGGGACATGAGCAGTTCTTC.

The chain couples TRBV6-1 to TRBJ2-7; tentatively, D is TRBD2 (7 bases). Deletions cut 4 bases from V and 1 base from J, with 14 bases between. Germline V lookup: CDR1 MNHNS, CDR2 SASEGT. This CDR3 spans 15 amino acids. CDR3 sequence: CASSGRGGASYEQYF. The CDR3 coding sequence is TGTGCCAGCAGTGGGAGGGGGGGGGCTTCCTACGAGCAGTACTTC.